The subject of this entry is one T cell receptor beta chain. Antigen: not known. This CDR3 contains 15 residues. With 0 bases clipped from V and 7 bases from J, the junction kept 0 bases outside the gene matches. The germline V gene encodes CDR1 WNHNN and CDR2 SYGVQD (reference sequence). This specimen belongs to a study of shared clonotypes between healthy human individuals. Overall study: CD8 memory received one plate per donor, CD8 naive two, CD4 memory three and CD4 naive three. Study observations and caveats: Between a few donors, naive CD4 clonotypes were shared at a level of about 5%.

Adult Caucasians living in Nashville, Tennessee made up all of the donors. Authors' methods: Filtering of immunoSEQ junctional sequences could not match full-length read filtering. The method was immunoSEQ multiplex PCR; TCRdb's version includes in-frame clones alone and lacks a portion of them. The V and J calls and the clone size are those of that table, but D and trimming were determined from the DNA. The data show over a million clones, roughly 96% seen once. The sample was naive CD4+ T cells sorted from blood. Subset noted: CD45RA+ positively selected. The chain is built from TRBV10-1 and TRBJ2-1; 13 bases fit TRBD2. The clonotype was recovered from a man aged 30-40 years in good health. CDR3 coding DNA: TGCGCCAGCAGTGAGTCGACTAGCGGGAGGAATGAGCAGTTCTTC. It yields the protein CASSESTSGRNEQFF.